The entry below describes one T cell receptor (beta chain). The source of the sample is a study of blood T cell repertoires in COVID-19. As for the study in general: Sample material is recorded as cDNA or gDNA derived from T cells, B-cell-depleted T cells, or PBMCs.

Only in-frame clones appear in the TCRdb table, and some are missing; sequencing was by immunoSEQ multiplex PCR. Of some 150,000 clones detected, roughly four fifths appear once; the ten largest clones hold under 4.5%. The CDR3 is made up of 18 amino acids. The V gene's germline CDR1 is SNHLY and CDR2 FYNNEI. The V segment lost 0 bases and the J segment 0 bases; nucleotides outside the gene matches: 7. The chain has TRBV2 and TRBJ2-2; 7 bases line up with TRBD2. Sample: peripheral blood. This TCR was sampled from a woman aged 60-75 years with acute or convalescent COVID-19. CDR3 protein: CASSEAVRLAPNTGELFF. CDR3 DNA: TGTGCCAGCAGTGAAGCGGTTAGACTAGCTCCGAACACCGGGGAGCTGTTTTTT.